The clone carrying this T cell receptor beta chain has only one observation. The data derive from a study of blood T cell repertoires in COVID-19. The CDR3 extends over 14 amino acids. After removal of 2 bases from V and 4 bases from J, the junction contained 3 bases not matched to a gene. CDR1 is ENHRY, CDR2 SYGVKD, per germline. Recruited during active infection, patients (from Seattle) were subsequently followed longitudinally. TCRdb's table, derived via immunoSEQ multiplex PCR, lists solely in-frame clones and lacks some. In the table there are 40,000 to 55,000 clones, 90% to 95% of which are singletons.

The source of this sequence is a man aged 50-59 years with COVID-19, enrolled during active disease. This sequence joins TRBV10-3 and TRBJ2-5, with 8 bases that match TRBD1. The sample was peripheral blood. The CDR3 protein is CAISEGDRGETQYF. In DNA, the CDR3 is TGTGCCATCAGTGAGGGAGACAGGGGAGAGACCCAGTACTTC.